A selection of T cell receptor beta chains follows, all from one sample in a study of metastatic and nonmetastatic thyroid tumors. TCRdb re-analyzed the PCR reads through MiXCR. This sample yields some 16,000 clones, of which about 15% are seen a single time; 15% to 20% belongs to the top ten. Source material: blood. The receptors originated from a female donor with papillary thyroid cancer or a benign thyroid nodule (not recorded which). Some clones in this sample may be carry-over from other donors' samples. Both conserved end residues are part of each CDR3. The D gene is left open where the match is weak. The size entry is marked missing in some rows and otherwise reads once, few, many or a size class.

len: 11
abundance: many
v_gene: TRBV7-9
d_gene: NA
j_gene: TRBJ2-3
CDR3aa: CASSASDTQYF
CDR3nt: TGTGCCAGCAGCGCAAGTGATACGCAGTATTTT

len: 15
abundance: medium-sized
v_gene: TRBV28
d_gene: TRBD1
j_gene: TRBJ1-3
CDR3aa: CASSPTGGSRNTIYF
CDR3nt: TGTGCCAGCAGTCCAACAGGGGGCAGTAGAAACACCATATATTTT

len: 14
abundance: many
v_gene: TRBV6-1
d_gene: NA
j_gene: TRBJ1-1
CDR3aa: CASSTGTRNTEAFF
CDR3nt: TGTGCCAGCAGTACCGGGACAAGGAACACTGAAGCTTTCTTT

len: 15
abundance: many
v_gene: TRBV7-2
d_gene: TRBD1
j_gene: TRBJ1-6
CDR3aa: CASSLLQGANSPLHF
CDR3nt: TGTGCCAGCAGCTTACTACAGGGGGCCAATTCACCCCTCCACTTT

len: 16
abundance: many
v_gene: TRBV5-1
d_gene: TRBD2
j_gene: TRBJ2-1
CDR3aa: CASSSGWAGGRNEQFF
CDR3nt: TGCGCCAGCAGTTCCGGTTGGGCGGGAGGGCGCAATGAGCAGTTCTTC

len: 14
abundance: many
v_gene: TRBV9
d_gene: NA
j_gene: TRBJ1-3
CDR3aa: CASSDRTSGNTIYF
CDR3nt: TGTGCCAGCAGCGACAGGACCTCTGGAAACACCATATATTTT

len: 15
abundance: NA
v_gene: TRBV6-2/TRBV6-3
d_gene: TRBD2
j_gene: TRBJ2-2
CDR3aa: CSSSYSGRTTGELFF
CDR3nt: TGTTCCAGCAGTTACAGCGGGAGGACCACCGGGGAGCTGTTTTTT

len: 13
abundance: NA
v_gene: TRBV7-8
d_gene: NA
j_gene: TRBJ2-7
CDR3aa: CASSWGSWYEQYF
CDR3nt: TGTGCCAGCAGCTGGGGAAGTTGGTACGAGCAGTACTTC

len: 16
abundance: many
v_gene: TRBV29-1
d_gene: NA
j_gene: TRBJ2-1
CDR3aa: CSVRARRDVSGNEQFF
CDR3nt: TGCAGCGTCAGGGCCCGCCGGGACGTATCTGGAAATGAGCAGTTCTTC

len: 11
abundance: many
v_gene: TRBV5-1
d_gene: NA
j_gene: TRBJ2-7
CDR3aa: CASSSAVEQYF
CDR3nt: TGCGCCAGCAGCTCCGCAGTCGAGCAGTACTTC

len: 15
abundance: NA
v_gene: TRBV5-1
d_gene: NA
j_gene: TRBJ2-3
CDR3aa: CASSLGGAHGDTQYF
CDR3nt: TGCGCCAGCAGCTTGGGGGGGGCGCACGGAGATACGCAGTATTTT

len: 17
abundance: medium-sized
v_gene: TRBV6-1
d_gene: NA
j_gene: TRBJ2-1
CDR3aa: CASSGSLQGGSYNEQFF
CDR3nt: TGTGCCAGCAGTGGCTCCCTACAGGGAGGCTCCTACAATGAGCAGTTCTTC

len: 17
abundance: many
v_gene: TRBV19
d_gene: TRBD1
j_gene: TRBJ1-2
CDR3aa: CASNPDRGAQANYGYTF
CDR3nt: TGTGCCAGTAACCCGGACAGGGGCGCCCAAGCTAACTATGGCTACACCTTC

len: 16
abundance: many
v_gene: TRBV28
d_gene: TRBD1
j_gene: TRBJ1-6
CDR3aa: CATSGLTGAFGSPLHF
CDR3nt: TGTGCCACCTCCGGTTTAACAGGGGCATTTGGTTCACCCCTCCACTTT

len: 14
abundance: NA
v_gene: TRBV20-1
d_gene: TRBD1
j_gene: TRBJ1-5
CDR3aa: CSASARQGNQPQHF
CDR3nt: TGCAGTGCTAGTGCTCGACAGGGAAATCAGCCCCAGCATTTT

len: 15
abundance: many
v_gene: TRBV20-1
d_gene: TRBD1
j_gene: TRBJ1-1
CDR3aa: CSARPGQGAITEAFF
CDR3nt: TGCAGTGCTAGGCCGGGACAGGGGGCTATCACTGAAGCTTTCTTT

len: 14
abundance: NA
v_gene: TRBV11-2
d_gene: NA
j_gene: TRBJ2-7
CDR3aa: CASSSGRGAYEQYF
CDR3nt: TGTGCCAGCAGCTCCGGTAGAGGGGCCTACGAGCAGTACTTC

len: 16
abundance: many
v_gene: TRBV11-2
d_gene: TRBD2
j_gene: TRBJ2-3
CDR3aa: CASSLVGGGGTDTQYF
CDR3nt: TGTGCCAGCAGCTTAGTGGGGGGGGGAGGTACAGATACGCAGTATTTT

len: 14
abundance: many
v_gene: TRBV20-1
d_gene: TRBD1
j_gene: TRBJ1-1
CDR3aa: CSASLGTGITEAFF
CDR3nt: TGCAGTGCTAGTTTGGGGACAGGGATTACTGAAGCTTTCTTT

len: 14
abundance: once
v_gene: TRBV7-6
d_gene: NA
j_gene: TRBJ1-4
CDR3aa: CASSLTGPNEKLFF
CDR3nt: TGTGCCAGCAGCTTAACAGGGCCTAATGAAAAACTGTTTTTT

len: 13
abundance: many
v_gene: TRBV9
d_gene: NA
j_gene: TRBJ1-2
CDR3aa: CASTGPQGHGYTF
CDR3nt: TGTGCCAGCACCGGACCCCAGGGTCATGGCTACACCTTC

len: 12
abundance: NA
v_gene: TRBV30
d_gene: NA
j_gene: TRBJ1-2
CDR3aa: CAWSSMGNGYTF
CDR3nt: TGTGCCTGGAGTAGTATGGGGAATGGCTACACCTTC

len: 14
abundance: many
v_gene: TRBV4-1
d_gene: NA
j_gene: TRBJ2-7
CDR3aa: CASRRNRDLNEQYF
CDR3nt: TGCGCCAGCAGGCGGAACAGAGACCTTAACGAGCAGTACTTC

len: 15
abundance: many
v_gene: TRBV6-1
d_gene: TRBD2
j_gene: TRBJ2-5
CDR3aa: CASSSKTSAQETQYF
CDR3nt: TGTGCCAGCAGCTCGAAGACTAGCGCCCAAGAGACCCAGTACTTC

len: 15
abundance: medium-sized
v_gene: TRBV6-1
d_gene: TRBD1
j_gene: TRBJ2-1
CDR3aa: CASSERDRTYNEQFF
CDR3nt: TGTGCCAGCAGTGAACGGGACAGGACCTACAATGAGCAGTTCTTC

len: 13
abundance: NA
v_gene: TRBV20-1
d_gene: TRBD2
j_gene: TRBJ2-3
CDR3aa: CSARTAGGDTQYF
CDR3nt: TGCAGTGCTAGAACAGCGGGAGGAGATACGCAGTATTTT

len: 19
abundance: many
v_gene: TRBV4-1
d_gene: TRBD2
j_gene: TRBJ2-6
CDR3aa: CASSQRLTSGTGGANVLTF
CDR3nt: TGCGCCAGCAGCCAAAGACTGACTAGCGGGACTGGTGGGGCCAACGTCCTGACTTTC

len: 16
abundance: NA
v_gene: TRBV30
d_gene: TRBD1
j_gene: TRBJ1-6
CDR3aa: CAWSVLVGTDNSPLHF
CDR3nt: TGTGCCTGGAGTGTACTGGTTGGGACAGATAATTCACCCCTCCACTTT

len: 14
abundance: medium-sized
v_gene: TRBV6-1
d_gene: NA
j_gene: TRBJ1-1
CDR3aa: CASSHEVPGDQAFF
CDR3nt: TGTGCCAGCAGTCACGAGGTTCCGGGAGACCAAGCTTTCTTT

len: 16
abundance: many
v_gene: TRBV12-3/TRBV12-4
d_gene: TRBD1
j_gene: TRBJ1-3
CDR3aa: CASSLGTGGAGNTIYF
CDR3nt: TGTGCCAGCAGTTTGGGGACAGGGGGCGCTGGAAACACCATATATTTT

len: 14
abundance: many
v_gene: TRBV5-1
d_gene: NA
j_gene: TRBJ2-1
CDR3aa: CASGPGLSYNEQFF
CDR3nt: TGCGCCAGCGGCCCGGGCCTCTCCTACAATGAGCAGTTCTTC

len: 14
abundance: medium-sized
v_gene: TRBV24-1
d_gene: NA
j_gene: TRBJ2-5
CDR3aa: CATSEGGLQETQYF
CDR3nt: TGTGCCACCAGTGAGGGGGGGCTCCAGGAGACCCAGTACTTC

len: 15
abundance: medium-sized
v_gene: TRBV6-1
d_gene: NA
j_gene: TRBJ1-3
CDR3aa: CASSNRPRSGNTIYF
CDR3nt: TGTGCCAGCAGTAACAGACCCCGCTCTGGAAACACCATATATTTT

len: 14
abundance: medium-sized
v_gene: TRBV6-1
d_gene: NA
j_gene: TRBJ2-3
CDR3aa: CASSPRLGLDTQYF
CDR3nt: TGTGCCAGCAGTCCAAGACTAGGCCTAGATACGCAGTATTTT

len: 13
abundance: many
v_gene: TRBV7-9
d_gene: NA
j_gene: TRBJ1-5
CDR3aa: CASSLGRNQPQHF
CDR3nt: TGTGCCAGCAGCTTAGGCCGTAATCAGCCCCAGCATTTT

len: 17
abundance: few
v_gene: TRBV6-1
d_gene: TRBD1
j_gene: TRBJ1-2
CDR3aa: CASNFRQGALLNYGYTF
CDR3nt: TGTGCCAGCAACTTCCGTCAGGGGGCCTTGCTTAACTATGGCTACACCTTC

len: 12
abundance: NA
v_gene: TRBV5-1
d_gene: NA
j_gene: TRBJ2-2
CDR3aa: CATSFFTGELFF
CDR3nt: TGCGCTACCAGCTTTTTCACCGGGGAGCTGTTTTTT

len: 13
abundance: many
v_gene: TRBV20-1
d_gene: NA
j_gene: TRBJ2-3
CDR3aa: CSALASWADTQYF
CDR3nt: TGCAGTGCTCTAGCGAGTTGGGCAGATACGCAGTATTTT

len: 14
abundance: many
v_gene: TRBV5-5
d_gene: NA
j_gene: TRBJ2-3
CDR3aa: CASSDGASPDTQYF
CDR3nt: TGTGCCAGCAGCGACGGGGCTTCACCAGATACGCAGTATTTT

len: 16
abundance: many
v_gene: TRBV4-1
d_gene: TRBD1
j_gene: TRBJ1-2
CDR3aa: CASSPRAGTVNYGYTF
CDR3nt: TGCGCCAGCAGCCCAAGAGCCGGGACAGTGAACTATGGCTACACCTTC